This TCR beta chain was observed in a study of T cell repertoires in cytomegalovirus infection. Study details: From public TCR beta signatures came an indication of both CMV infection and matching HLA type. Study observations and caveats: Dominating the ex vivo response were TCR beta clonotypes that were CMV-specific and HLA-C-restricted.

This clonotype occurred a few times. Antigen: not known. MiXCR, run by TCRdb on the reads, gives a single entry per CDR3 protein. The data show just under 550,000 distinct CDR3 sequences, with around 27% seen just once and roughly 13% held by the top ten. The TCR originated in a human donor in good health (CMV status not recorded). Some clones in this sample may be carry-over from other donors' samples. Source material: PBMCs.

CDR3 protein: CASSGRYEQYF. The CDR3 DNA is TGTGCCAGCAGCGGACGCTACGAGCAGTACTTC. This chain links TRBV7-9 with TRBJ2-7; D not certain. The V gene's germline CDR1 is SEHNR and CDR2 FQNEAQ (reference sequence). The germline V and J ends were trimmed by 5 bases and 3 bases, with 5 bases remaining between them. This CDR3 comprises 11 residues.